This TCR beta chain derives from a study of blood T cells in healthy people across ages. For the study at large: Template switching retrieved approximately one barcoded beta molecule for each two T cells.

The second PCR ran about 6 to 12 cycles with a sample-barcoded 5' primer and J-beta primers. MiXCR, run by TCRdb on the 5' RACE reads, gives a single entry per CDR3 protein. The sample lists approximately 800,000 distinct CDR3 sequences, 50% to 65% occurring once. Study outcomes and limitations: Considered underestimates were the diversity estimates obtained from one million T cells. No conclusive comparison of naive versus antigen-experienced cells was possible with unsorted PBMCs.

CDR1 and CDR2 (germline): MNHEY, SVGAGI. The CDR3 has 15 amino acids. Donors were healthy Caucasian individuals from Russia aged roughly 6 to 95. As concerns this clonotype: As yet, its antigen is unknown.

The sequence was collected from a man older than 75 in good health. What was sequenced was blood. The rearrangement uses TRBV6-5 and TRBJ2-7; D gene ambiguous. The DNA end lines up better with TRBJ2-4; the J call may be wrong. The CDR3 bases are TGTGCCAGCACCTCAGGAGCCCTGGGCAAAAACATTCAGTACTTC. Translated, it gives CASTSGALGKNIQYF.